What follows describes a single TCR beta chain. The germline V gene encodes CDR1 MNHNY and CDR2 SVGAGI (reference sequence). CDR3 length equals 15 residues. V lost 2 bases, J lost 4 bases, and 14 bases lay in between. Sequencing used immunoSEQ multiplex PCR; TCRdb keeps in-frame clones, though not all of them. The table shows some 110,000 clones, with approximately 90% occurring only once. This entry belongs to a study of T cell clones after liver transplantation. Study overall: Tolerance: complete withdrawal held at least one year, liver enzymes staying within twice normal. Timepoints were pre-transplant, pre-withdrawal, and after withdrawal was completed or failed.

This TCR came from a human patient who received a liver transplant. Some T cells may originate from the graft donor. The sequenced sample was CD4+ T cells from blood, obtained 12 months after liver transplant. V is TRBV6-6 and J is TRBJ1-1, with D maybe TRBD1 (5 bases). CDR3 DNA sequence: TGTGCCAGCAGTTACCCAACGGGGCGCAGCACTGAAGCTTTCTTT. Protein sequence: CASSYPTGRSTEAFF.